This T cell receptor (beta chain) derives from a study of blood T cell repertoires in COVID-19. Sequencing used immunoSEQ multiplex PCR; TCRdb keeps in-frame clones, though not all of them. The data hold around 190,000 clones, with around 79% observed a single time. This clone was observed a few times. V was pared by 3 bases and J by 2 bases, with 17 bases between. This CDR3 region has 16 residues. Germline V gene data show CDR1 as DFQATT and CDR2 as SNEGSKA (reference sequence). The J gene is TRBJ1-5, the V gene TRBV20-1; D is undetermined. This TCR was recovered from a woman aged 40 to 50 with COVID-19, enrolled during active disease. The sequencing sample was made of peripheral blood. The CDR3 reads CSASKQASLGNQPQHF. CDR3 in DNA: TGCAGTGCTAGTAAGCAGGCAAGCCTTGGCAATCAGCCCCAGCATTTT.